This TCR beta chain was recorded in a study of beta chain features in type 1 diabetes. Isolated RNA was reverse transcribed in full, so expressed TCRB transcripts were sequenced. Method: immunoSEQ multiplex PCR; TCRdb's copy keeps in-frame clones and lacks some. The data show some 660,000 clones, with about 14% seen just once and roughly 0.04% held by the top ten. Findings and limits, study-wide: The study found moderately but significantly shorter TCRB CDR3s in all four CD4+ subsets of Type 1 diabetes patients.

This CDR3 region has 14 residues. CDR1 SGHDN and CDR2 FVKESK come from the germline V gene. Trimming stripped 5 bases from V and 1 base from J, with 9 bases between. This clone showed up just a few times. Antigen specificity is unknown. What was sequenced was naive CD4+ T cells from blood. This chain joins TRBV14 and TRBJ1-5, with D perhaps TRBD1 (6 bases). The clonotype originates from a man aged 18 to 29 with type 1 diabetes. Here the CDR3 reads CASSYQGSNQPQHF. The CDR3 coding sequence is TGTGCCAGCAGCTATCAGGGGAGCAATCAGCCCCAGCATTTT.